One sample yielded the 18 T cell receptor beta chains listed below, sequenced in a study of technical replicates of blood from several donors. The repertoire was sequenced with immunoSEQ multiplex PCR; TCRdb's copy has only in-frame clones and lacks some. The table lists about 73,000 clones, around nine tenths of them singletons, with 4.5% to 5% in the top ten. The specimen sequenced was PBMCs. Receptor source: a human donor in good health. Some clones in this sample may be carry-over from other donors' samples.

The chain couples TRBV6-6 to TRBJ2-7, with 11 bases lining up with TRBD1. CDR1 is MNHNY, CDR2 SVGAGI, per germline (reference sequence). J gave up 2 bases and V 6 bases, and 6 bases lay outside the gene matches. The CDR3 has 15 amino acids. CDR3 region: CASSLGQGGPYEQYF. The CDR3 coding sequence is TGTGCCAGCAGCTTGGGACAGGGGGGTCCCTACGAGCAGTACTTC.

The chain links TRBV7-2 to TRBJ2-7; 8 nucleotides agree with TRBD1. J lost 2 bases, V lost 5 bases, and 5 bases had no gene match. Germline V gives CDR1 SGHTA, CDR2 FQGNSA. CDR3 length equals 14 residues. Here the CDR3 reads CASSRHRGTYEQYF. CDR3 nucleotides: TGTGCCAGCAGCCGGCACAGGGGGACCTACGAGCAGTACTTC. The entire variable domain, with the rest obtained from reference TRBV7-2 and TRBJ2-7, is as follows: GAGVSQSPSNKVTEKGKDVELRCDPISGHTALYWYRQSLGQGLEFLIYFQGNSAPDKSGLPSDRFSAERTGGSVSTLTIQRTQQEDSAVYLCASSRHRGTYEQYFGPGTRLTVT.

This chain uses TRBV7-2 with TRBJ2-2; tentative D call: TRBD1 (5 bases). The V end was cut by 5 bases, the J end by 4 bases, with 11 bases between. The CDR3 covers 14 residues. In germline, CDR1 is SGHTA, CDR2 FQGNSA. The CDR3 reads CASSRQRSTGELFF. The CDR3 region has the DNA TGTGCCAGCAGCAGACAGAGGAGCACCGGGGAGCTGTTTTTT. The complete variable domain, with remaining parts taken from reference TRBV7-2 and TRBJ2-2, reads GAGVSQSPSNKVTEKGKDVELRCDPISGHTALYWYRQSLGQGLEFLIYFQGNSAPDKSGLPSDRFSAERTGGSVSTLTIQRTQQEDSAVYLCASSRQRSTGELFFGEGSRLTVL.

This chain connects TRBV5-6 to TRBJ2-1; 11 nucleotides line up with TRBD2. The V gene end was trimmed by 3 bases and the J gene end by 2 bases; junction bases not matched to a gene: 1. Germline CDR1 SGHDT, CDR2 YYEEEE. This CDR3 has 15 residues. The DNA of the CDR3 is TGTGCCAGCAGCTCTAGCGGGGGGCCCTACAATGAGCAGTTCTTC. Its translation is CASSSSGGPYNEQFF.

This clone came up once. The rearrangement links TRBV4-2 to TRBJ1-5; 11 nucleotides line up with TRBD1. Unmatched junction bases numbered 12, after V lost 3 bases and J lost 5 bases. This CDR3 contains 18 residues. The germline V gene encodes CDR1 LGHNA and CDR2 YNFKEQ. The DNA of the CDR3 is TGTGCCAGCAGCCAGGCGAGGACAGGGGGCGCGTCCCATCAGCCCCAGCATTTT. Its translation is CASSQARTGGASHQPQHF.

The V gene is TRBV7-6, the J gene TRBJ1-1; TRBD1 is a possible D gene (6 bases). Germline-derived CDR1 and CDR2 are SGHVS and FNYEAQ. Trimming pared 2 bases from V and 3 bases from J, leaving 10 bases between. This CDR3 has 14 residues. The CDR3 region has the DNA TGTGCCAGCAGCTTAAGGGGGGGAGACACTGAAGCTTTCTTT. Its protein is CASSLRGGDTEAFF.

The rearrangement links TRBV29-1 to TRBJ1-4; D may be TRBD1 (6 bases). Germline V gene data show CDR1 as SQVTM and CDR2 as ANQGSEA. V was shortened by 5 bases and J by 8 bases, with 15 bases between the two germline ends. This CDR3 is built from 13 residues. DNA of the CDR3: TGCAGCGTTTACAGGGTCTTAGGGGAAAAACTGTTTTTT. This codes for CSVYRVLGEKLFF.

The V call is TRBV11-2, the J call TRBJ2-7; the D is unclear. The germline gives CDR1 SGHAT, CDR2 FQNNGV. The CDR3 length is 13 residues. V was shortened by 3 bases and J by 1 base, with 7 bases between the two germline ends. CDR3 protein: CASSFGGSYEQYF. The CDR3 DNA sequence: TGTGCCAGCAGCTTCGGCGGATCCTACGAGCAGTACTTC.

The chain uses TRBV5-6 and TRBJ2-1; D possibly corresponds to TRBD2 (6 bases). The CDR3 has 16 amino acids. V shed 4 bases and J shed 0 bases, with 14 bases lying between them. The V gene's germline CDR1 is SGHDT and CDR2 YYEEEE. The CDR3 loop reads CASSPDTGDSYNEQFF. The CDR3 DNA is TGTGCCAGCAGCCCCGATACGGGAGACTCCTACAATGAGCAGTTCTTC.

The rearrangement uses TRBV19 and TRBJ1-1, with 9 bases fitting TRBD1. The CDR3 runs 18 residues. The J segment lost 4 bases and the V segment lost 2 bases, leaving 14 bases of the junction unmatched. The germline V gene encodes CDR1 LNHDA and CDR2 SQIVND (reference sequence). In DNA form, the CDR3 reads TGTGCCAGTAGTATATTATCAGGGACAGGGTTAGGTTCCACTGAAGCTTTCTTT. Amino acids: CASSILSGTGLGSTEAFF.

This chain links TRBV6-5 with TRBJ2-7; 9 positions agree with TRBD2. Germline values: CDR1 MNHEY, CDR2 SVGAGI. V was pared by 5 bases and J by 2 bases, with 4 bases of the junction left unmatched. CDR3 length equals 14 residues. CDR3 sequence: CASSRLAGTYEQYF. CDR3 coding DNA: TGTGCCAGCAGTAGGCTAGCGGGGACCTACGAGCAGTACTTC.

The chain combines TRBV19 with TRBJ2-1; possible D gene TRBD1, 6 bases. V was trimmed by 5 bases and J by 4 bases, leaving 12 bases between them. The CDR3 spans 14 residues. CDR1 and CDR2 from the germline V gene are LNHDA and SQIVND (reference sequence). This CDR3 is CASSPRTVYNEQFF. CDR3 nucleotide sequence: TGTGCCAGTAGTCCTCGGACAGTTTACAATGAGCAGTTCTTC.

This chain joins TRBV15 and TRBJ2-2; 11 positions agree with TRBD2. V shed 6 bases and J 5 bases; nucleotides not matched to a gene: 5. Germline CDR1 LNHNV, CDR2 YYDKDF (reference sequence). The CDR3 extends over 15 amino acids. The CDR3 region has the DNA TGTGCCACCAGGGGCAGGACTAGCGGGACCGGGGAGCTGTTTTTT. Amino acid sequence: CATRGRTSGTGELFF.

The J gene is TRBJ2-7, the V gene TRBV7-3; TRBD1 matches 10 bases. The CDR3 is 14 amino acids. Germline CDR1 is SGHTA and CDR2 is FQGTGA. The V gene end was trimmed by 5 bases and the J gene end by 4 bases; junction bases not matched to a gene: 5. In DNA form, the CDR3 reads TGTGCCAGCAGCGAGGGACAGGGGATATACGAGCAGTACTTC. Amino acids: CASSEGQGIYEQYF.

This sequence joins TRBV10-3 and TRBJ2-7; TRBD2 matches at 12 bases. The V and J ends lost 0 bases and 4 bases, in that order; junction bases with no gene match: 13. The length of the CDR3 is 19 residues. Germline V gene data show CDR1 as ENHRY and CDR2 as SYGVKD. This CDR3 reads CAISESDPGLAGVSYEQYF. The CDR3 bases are TGTGCCATCAGTGAGTCAGACCCGGGACTAGCGGGTGTGTCTTACGAGCAGTACTTC.

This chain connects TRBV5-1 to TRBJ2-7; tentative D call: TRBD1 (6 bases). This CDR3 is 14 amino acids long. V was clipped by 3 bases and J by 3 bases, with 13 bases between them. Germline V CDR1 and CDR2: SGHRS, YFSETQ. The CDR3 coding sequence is TGCGCCAGCAGCTCCGAAGGGGGTGTCTACGAGCAGTACTTC. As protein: CASSSEGGVYEQYF.

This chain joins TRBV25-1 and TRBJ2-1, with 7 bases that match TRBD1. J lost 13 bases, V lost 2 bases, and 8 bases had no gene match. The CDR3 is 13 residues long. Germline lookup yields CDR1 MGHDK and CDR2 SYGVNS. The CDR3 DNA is TGTGCCAGCAGTGAACCCGACAGGGACGGCCAGTTCTTC. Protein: CASSEPDRDGQFF. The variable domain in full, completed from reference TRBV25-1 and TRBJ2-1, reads EADIYQTPRYLVIGTGKKITLECSQTMGHDKMYWYQQDPGMELHLIHYSYGVNSTEKGDLSSESTVSRIRTEHFPLTLESARPSHTSQYLCASSEPDRDGQFFGPGTRLTVL.

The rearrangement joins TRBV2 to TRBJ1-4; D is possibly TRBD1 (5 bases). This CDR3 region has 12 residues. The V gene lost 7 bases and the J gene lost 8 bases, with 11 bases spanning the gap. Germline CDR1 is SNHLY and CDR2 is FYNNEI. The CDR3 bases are TGTGCCAGCACCCCAGGGTCAGAAAAACTGTTTTTT. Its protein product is CASTPGSEKLFF. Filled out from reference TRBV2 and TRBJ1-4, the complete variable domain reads EPEVTQTPSHQVTQMGQEVILRCVPISNHLYFYWYRQILGQKVEFLVSFYNNEISEKSEIFDDQFSVERPDGSNFTLKIRSTKLEDSAMYFCASTPGSEKLFFGSGTQLSVL.